The next 22 T cell receptor beta chains were all read from a single sample in a study of T-cell reconstitution after alpha-beta-depleted transplantation in children. TCRbeta library preparation incorporated unique molecular identifiers. TCRdb called the PCR reads again in MiXCR, with one record for every CDR3 protein. The sample comprises about 16,000 distinct CDR3 sequences, roughly 7.1% of which are singletons, and 30% to 45% rests with the top ten. Sequences were derived from PBMCs, mostly from graft donor cells, sampled 60 days after TCRalphabeta/CD19-depleted stem cell transplant. These receptor sequences come from a boy in the first two years of life who had a stem cell transplant for Wiskott-Aldrich syndrome, so the T cells may come from the graft donor.

In DNA form, the CDR3 reads TGTGCCAGCAGTTTAGCGCTTGTCGGAAGCACAGATACGCAGTATTTT. Translation gives CASSLALVGSTDTQYF. This chain uses TRBV12-3 or TRBV12-4 with TRBJ2-3, with D hard to call. V lost 0 bases and J lost 0, with 10 bases in between. CDR3 length equals 16 residues.

The chain is built from TRBV14 and TRBJ2-3, with D perhaps matching TRBD2 (6 bases). The CDR3 runs 14 residues. Germline CDR1 reads SGHDN; CDR2 reads FVKESK. V was shortened by 1 base and J by 2 bases, with 7 bases between the two germline ends. CDR3 protein: CASSQGLDTDTQYF. DNA for the CDR3: TGTGCCAGCAGCCAAGGACTAGACACAGATACGCAGTATTTT.

The sample holds many counts of this clonotype. The rearrangement joins TRBV20-1 to TRBJ2-7; 8 bases agree with TRBD2. V lost 5 bases and J lost 6; bases outside the gene matches: 21. The CDR3 is 17 amino acids. In germline, CDR1 is DFQATT, CDR2 SNEGSKA (reference sequence). DNA of the CDR3: TGCAGTGCTGTTGATTTGGCTAGCGGGCTAGAAGATCCCGAGCAGTACTTC. Its translation is CSAVDLASGLEDPEQYF.

In this sample, this clonotype turned up many times. The V call is TRBV4-1, the J call TRBJ2-7; D not resolved. This CDR3 contains 13 residues. V was pared by 3 bases and J by 2 bases, with 8 bases between. CDR1 and CDR2 from the germline V gene are MGHRA and YSYEKL. The CDR3 loop is CASSQGSTYEQYF. The CDR3 bases are TGCGCCAGCAGCCAGGGGTCCACCTACGAGCAGTACTTC.

This clonotype was seen ten or more times. This chain uses TRBV4-1 with TRBJ1-2; the D gene is possibly TRBD1 (6 bases). The V end lost 0 bases, the J end lost 1 base, and 12 bases lay between the germline ends. Germline V gene sequence: CDR1 MGHRA, CDR2 YSYEKL. The CDR3 consists of 16 residues. The CDR3 nucleotides are TGCGCCAGCAGCCAAGATGGAGGGGGAGGTAACTATGGCTACACCTTC. It is translated as CASSQDGGGGNYGYTF.

This clonotype occurred many times. The chain links TRBV12-3 or TRBV12-4 to TRBJ1-2, with D possibly being TRBD1 (6 bases). Trimming removed 7 bases at V and 7 bases at J, with 16 bases between. The CDR3 has 13 residues. The CDR3 DNA is TGTGCCAGCAAACCCTCCGCAGGGGCTGGCTACACCTTC. This translates into CASKPSAGAGYTF.

This clonotype was picked up a small number of times. The rearrangement uses TRBV30 and TRBJ1-1; D possibly corresponds to TRBD1 (5 bases). Germline V CDR1 and CDR2: GTSNPN, SVGIG (reference sequence). This CDR3 has 13 amino acids. The V gene lost 5 bases and the J gene lost 0 bases, with 10 bases spanning the gap. The DNA for the CDR3 is TGTGCCTGGGACCGGACACTGAACACTGAAGCTTTCTTT. As protein: CAWDRTLNTEAFF.

This clonotype was seen at least ten times. The chain uses TRBV27 and TRBJ2-7, with TRBD1 identical over 8 bases. This CDR3 has 13 residues. Unmatched junction bases numbered 6, after V lost 5 bases and J lost 6 bases. Germline V gene sequence: CDR1 MNHEY, CDR2 SMNVEV (reference sequence). CDR3 coding DNA: TGTGCCAGCAGTGGACAGGGAGTGGGCGAGCAGTACTTC. Protein product: CASSGQGVGEQYF.

Concerning this clonotype itself: The junction shows a germline mismatch at one end, possibly a read error. This sequence joins TRBV3-1 and TRBJ2-7, with TRBD2 matching 10 bases. This CDR3 comprises 20 residues. Germline values: CDR1 LGHDT, CDR2 YNNKEL (reference sequence). This chain's CDR3 is CASSLHTIQREGYFSHEQYF. The DNA of the CDR3 is TGTGCCAGCAGCCTGCATACTATCCAGCGGGAGGGGTACTTCTCCCACGAGCAGTACTTC.

There are many counts of this clonotype. The chain employs TRBV7-9 and TRBJ1-1; no firm D call. V was pared by 5 bases and J by 3 bases, with 16 bases between. This CDR3 has 15 residues. Germline loops: CDR1 SEHNR, CDR2 FQNEAQ (reference sequence). The CDR3 loop is CASSPPDRRDTEAFF. The CDR3 region has the DNA TGTGCCAGCAGCCCCCCGGATAGGAGGGACACTGAAGCTTTCTTT.

Many counts were recorded for this clonotype. V usage is TRBV20-1 and J usage is TRBJ2-1; 8 nucleotides line up with TRBD1. Germline V lookup: CDR1 DFQATT, CDR2 SNEGSKA (reference sequence). With 6 bases clipped from V and 4 bases from J, the junction kept 11 bases outside the gene matches. The CDR3 length is 15 residues. The CDR3 DNA is TGCAGTGCCCCGCAGGAGGGACAGGCGTACAATGAGCAGTTCTTC. This codes for CSAPQEGQAYNEQFF.

This clonotype was seen ten or more times. The chain joins TRBV9 to TRBJ2-1; 13 bases match TRBD2. The CDR3 is 19 residues long. J gave up 4 bases and V 0 bases, and 10 bases lay outside the gene matches. Germline-derived CDR1 and CDR2 are SGDLS and YYNGEE. The CDR3 DNA is TGTGCCAGCAGCGTAGAACTAGCGGGAGGGCCACTATTTTACAATGAGCAGTTCTTC. This encodes CASSVELAGGPLFYNEQFF. Supplemented by reference TRBV9 and TRBJ2-1, the full variable domain reads DSGVTQTPKHLITATGQRVTLRCSPRSGDLSVYWYQQSLDQGLQFLIQYYNGEERAKGNILERFSAQQFPDLHSELNLSSLELGDSALYFCASSVELAGGPLFYNEQFFGPGTRLTVL.

This clonotype occurred many times. The chain carries TRBV5-1 and TRBJ2-7, with 7 bases fitting TRBD2. This CDR3 is built from 15 residues. Germline V lookup: CDR1 SGHRS, CDR2 YFSETQ. Unmatched junction bases numbered 5, after V lost 0 bases and J lost 2 bases. The CDR3 coding sequence is TGCGCCAGCAGCTTGGCGCCGCGGGAGACCTACGAGCAGTACTTC. This translates into CASSLAPRETYEQYF.

This clonotype has a count of ten or more. The rearrangement uses TRBV5-6 and TRBJ2-3; 8 bases map to TRBD2. CDR3 length: 16 amino acids. CDR1 and CDR2 (germline): SGHDT, YYEEEE. V was pared by 0 bases and J by 4 bases, with 7 bases of the junction left unmatched. The CDR3 spells CASSLEGRAGADTQYF. The CDR3 nucleotides read TGTGCCAGCAGCTTGGAGGGTCGAGCGGGAGCAGATACGCAGTATTTT.

The rearrangement links TRBV25-1 to TRBJ2-7; TRBD2 aligns across 8 bases. The germline CDR1 and CDR2 sequences are MGHDK and SYGVNS. After removal of 4 bases from V and 4 bases from J, the junction contained 15 bases not matched to a gene. The length of the CDR3 is 17 residues. DNA for the CDR3: TGTGCCAGCAGTGGGCAGGGTCAGGCGGGAGGAAGGTACGAGCAGTACTTC. It is translated as CASSGQGQAGGRYEQYF.

This clonotype is deemed large. The rearrangement links TRBV6-4 to TRBJ2-5; 7 bases line up with TRBD2. Germline V CDR1 and CDR2: MRHNA, SNTAGT. The trim removed 0 bases at V and 5 bases at J, leaving 15 bases unmatched. The CDR3 is 18 residues long. The CDR3 DNA is TGTGCCAGCAGTGACTCTATGCGCTGGGGGGGACGGGTTGAGACCCAGTACTTC. This gives the protein CASSDSMRWGGRVETQYF.

The genes are TRBV28 and TRBJ1-6; TRBD1 matches at 11 bases. This CDR3 comprises 13 residues. V shed 7 bases and J 9 bases; nucleotides not matched to a gene: 2. CDR1 and CDR2 (germline): MDHEN, SYDVKM. The CDR3 DNA reads as TGTGCCAGCAAGGGGACAGGGGGTTCACCCCTCCACTTT. Amino acids: CASKGTGGSPLHF.

This clonotype has a handful of counts. The V and J genes are TRBV4-1 and TRBJ2-7; D remains unclear. Between the trimmed V and J ends, which lost 4 bases and 2 bases, there was a span of 9 bases. The germline gives CDR1 MGHRA, CDR2 YSYEKL. The CDR3 is 13 amino acids. Here the CDR3 reads CASSRVSTYEQYF. In DNA form, the CDR3 reads TGCGCCAGCAGCCGAGTCTCCACCTACGAGCAGTACTTC.

This clonotype was observed at least ten times. CDR3 sequence reads: CASSLIGRADEQFF. As DNA, the CDR3 is TGCGCCAGCAGCTTGATAGGGAGGGCTGATGAGCAGTTCTTC. The V gene is TRBV5-1, the J gene TRBJ2-1; TRBD2 matches at 7 bases. Losses at the gene ends were 1 base for V and 8 bases for J; bases not matched to a gene: 6. CDR1 is SGHRS and CDR2 is YFSETQ in the germline V gene. The CDR3 consists of 14 residues. The whole variable domain, remainder taken from reference TRBV5-1 and TRBJ2-1, is KAGVTQTPRYLIKTRGQQVTLSCSPISGHRSVSWYQQTPGQGLQFLFEYFSETQRNKGNFPGRFSGRQFSNSRSEMNVSTLELGDSALYLCASSLIGRADEQFFGPGTRLTVL.

This clonotype has at least ten counts. The chain couples TRBV10-2 to TRBJ2-7; D uncertain. Trimming took 4 bases from V and 4 from J, leaving 5 bases between them. Germline V gives CDR1 WSHSY, CDR2 SAAADI. There are 11 residues in the CDR3. CDR3 coding DNA: TGCGCCAGCAGTGGGCCATACGAGCAGTACTTC. Protein sequence: CASSGPYEQYF.

The sample holds many counts of this clonotype. The V gene is TRBV5-1, the J gene TRBJ2-5, with TRBD1 identical over 10 bases. Germline assignment: CDR1 SGHRS and CDR2 YFSETQ. The CDR3 is made up of 16 amino acids. J gave up 1 base and V 4 bases, and 7 bases lay outside the gene matches. CDR3 amino acids: CASSKTGGPGQETQYF. CDR3 coding DNA: TGCGCCAGCAGCAAGACAGGGGGCCCGGGCCAAGAGACCCAGTACTTC.

About this clonotype: A much larger clone differs by one base, so this may be a read error. This chain joins TRBV7-9 and TRBJ2-2, with 9 bases aligning to TRBD1. V was pared by 5 bases and J by 9 bases, with 7 bases of the junction left unmatched. Germline values: CDR1 SEHNR, CDR2 FQNEAQ (reference sequence). The CDR3 sequence is 14 residues long. In DNA, the CDR3 is TGTGCCAGCAGCCGGACAGGGGAAGCCCGGGAGCTGTTTTTT. This gives the protein CASSRTGEARELFF.